This T cell receptor beta chain originates from a study of response to subunit inactivated influenza vaccine. Study-wide findings and caveats: The authors put forward the suggestion that each seasonal influenza vaccination may bring in only a limited number of new T cells.

TCRdb processed the RT-PCR reads anew with MiXCR; each CDR3 protein has one entry. The table has hundreds of thousands of distinct CDR3 sequences, approximately 14% seen once. In this sample, this clonotype turned up a few times. Its antigen is undetermined. Germline V gives CDR1 LGHNA, CDR2 YNFKEQ. This CDR3 has 16 residues. The V segment lost 4 bases and the J segment 2 bases; nucleotides outside the gene matches: 8. This receptor was obtained from a man aged 45-60 years who received an inactivated influenza vaccine. The sequencing here drew on PBMCs from blood, taken about 14 days before vaccination. This chain links TRBV4-2 with TRBJ2-3; 8 positions agree with TRBD2. CDR3 protein: CASSPSGGGYTDTQYF. The CDR3 DNA is TGTGCCAGCAGCCCGAGTGGCGGGGGGTACACAGATACGCAGTATTTT.